This T cell receptor (beta chain) was sequenced in a study of control samples from healthy donors and cancer patients. Generated by immunoSEQ multiplex PCR, the TCRdb table keeps only in-frame clones and is missing some. The sample lists 90,000 or so clones, approximately 84% seen once, with 38% in the top ten. V was trimmed by 5 bases and J by 4 bases, leaving 16 bases between them. Looked up from germline, CDR1 is LNHDA and CDR2 is SQIVND (reference sequence). The CDR3 runs to 15 residues. This receptor was identified in a man between 70 and 80 years old with lung cancer. Sequencing was carried out using PBMCs. The V call is TRBV19, the J call TRBJ2-3, with D possibly TRBD1 on 5 matching bases. The CDR3 DNA is TGTGCCAGTAGTCCCCAGGCTCAGGGCGCAGATACGCAGTATTTT. Amino acid sequence: CASSPQAQGADTQYF.